The clone carrying this TCR beta chain showed up just a few times. Its specificity is not known. This specimen comes from a study of beta chain features in type 1 diabetes. The junction had 7 bases not matched to a gene; V was cut back by 7 bases and J by 6 bases. The germline CDR1 and CDR2 sequences are SQVTM and ANQGSEA. This CDR3 spans 12 amino acids. Each donor gave one heparinised blood draw averaging about 120 mL. Sorting that relied on CD45RO/CCR7/CD25/CD127/CD95/CD27 yielded CD4+ naive, central memory, regulatory and stem cell-like memory cells. Every bit of the isolated RNA underwent reverse transcription, so sequencing read expressed TCRB transcripts. Repertoires were generated with immunoSEQ multiplex PCR, while TCRdb's copy carries only in-frame clones and drops some. The repertoire holds about 220,000 clones, with about 11% as singletons. Study observations and caveats: Sampled from patients, naive, central memory and Treg TCRB repertoires appeared more similar than those sampled from healthy donors.

The rearrangement links TRBV29-1 to TRBJ2-7; TRBD1 matches 9 bases. The clonotype comes from a young man in good health. The sample taken for sequencing was central memory CD4+ T cells from blood. CDR3 sequence: CSGGQGGSEQYF. The CDR3 DNA follows: TGCAGCGGGGGACAGGGTGGGAGCGAGCAGTACTTC.